The 2 T cell receptor beta chains below come from one sample, sequenced in a study of blood T cell repertoires in COVID-19. Generated by immunoSEQ multiplex PCR, the TCRdb table keeps only in-frame clones and is missing some. The table shows 200,000 or so clones, with around 80% occurring only once. Sample: peripheral blood. These receptor sequences come from a woman in her sixties who had recovered from COVID-19.

This clone has just one count. V usage is TRBV12-3 or TRBV12-4 and J usage is TRBJ2-5; D perhaps matches TRBD1 (6 bases). Deletions cut 6 bases from V and 2 bases from J, with 10 bases between. The CDR3 length is 13 residues. CDR3 in DNA: TGTGCCAGCAGCTACAGGGCGCAAGAGACCCAGTACTTC. It codes for CASSYRAQETQYF.

This rearrangement joins TRBV2 to TRBJ1-1; D remains unclear. Germline V lookup: CDR1 SNHLY, CDR2 FYNNEI. The CDR3 covers 12 residues. The ends were cut back, 8 bases at V and 1 base at J, with 8 bases in the middle. CDR3 DNA sequence: TGTGCCAGCGGACTCAGGAACACTGAAGCTTTCTTT. Translating it yields CASGLRNTEAFF.